A single sample is the source of the 25 T cell receptor beta chains below, sequenced in a study of cytomegalovirus exposure and HLA in healthy donors. PCR primers comprised 60 Vbeta and 13 Jbeta primers. Assay used: immunoSEQ multiplex PCR; TCRdb lists only in-frame clones, some missing. Of some 180,000 clones in the sample, over 65% are singletons; the top ten hold 1.5% to 2%. Sequences were obtained from PBMCs. Source of these receptors: a young man in good health and CMV-seronegative.

V gene TRBV30 combines with J gene TRBJ1-1; D possibly corresponds to TRBD1 (5 bases). The CDR3 runs to 13 residues. The germline CDR1 and CDR2 sequences are GTSNPN and SVGIG (reference sequence). The ends were cut back, 0 bases at V and 6 bases at J, with 11 bases in the middle. CDR3 in amino acids: CAWSVLGGAEAFF. In nucleotides, the CDR3 is TGTGCCTGGAGTGTACTCGGGGGTGCTGAAGCTTTCTTT.

This clone occurred once. This chain connects TRBV21-1 to TRBJ1-1; no check of the table's D call, TRBD1, against the DNA was made. TRBV21-1 has pseudogene status. The CDR3 sequence is 15 residues long. The CDR3 spells CASSKSGQGNTEAFF. In DNA, the CDR3 is TGTGCCAGCAGCAAATCGGGTCAGGGGAACACTGAAGCTTTCTTT.

This rearrangement joins TRBV27 to TRBJ2-2; TRBD1 agrees at 9 bases. With 5 bases clipped from V and 7 bases from J, the junction kept 11 bases outside the gene matches. Per germline, CDR1 MNHEY and CDR2 SMNVEV (reference sequence). The CDR3 is made up of 16 amino acids. The CDR3 coding sequence is TGTGCCAGCAGTCCAGGGACAGGGATTTTCATCGGGGAGCTGTTTTTT. The encoded protein is CASSPGTGIFIGELFF.

This clone has a single count. The V call is TRBV28, the J call TRBJ1-6; D may be TRBD1 (6 bases). This CDR3 spans 14 amino acids. Germline V gives CDR1 MDHEN, CDR2 SYDVKM. The ends were cut back, 5 bases at V and 7 bases at J, with 12 bases in the middle. CDR3 coding DNA: TGTGCCAGCAGTCCCCCCGGACAGAATTCACCCCTCCACTTT. It is translated as CASSPPGQNSPLHF.

The CDR3 sequence: CASSQDGNYGYTF. The CDR3 region has the DNA TGTGCCAGCTCACAAGACGGGAACTATGGCTACACCTTC. The rearrangement uses TRBV18 and TRBJ1-2, with D uncertain. CDR3 length: 13 amino acids. Between the trimmed V and J ends, which lost 4 bases and 2 bases, there was a span of 8 bases. CDR1 KGHSH and CDR2 LQKENI come from the germline V gene.

This chain uses TRBV4-1 with TRBJ2-2; TRBD2 matches 11 bases. Germline values: CDR1 MGHRA, CDR2 YSYEKL. With V trimmed by 4 bases and J by 4 bases, 8 bases remained unmatched. The CDR3 spans 17 residues. This chain's CDR3 is CASSPLAGGPPTGELFF. CDR3 coding DNA: TGCGCCAGCAGCCCATTAGCGGGGGGGCCCCCCACCGGGGAGCTGTTTTTT.

The genes are TRBV7-2 and TRBJ2-7; a possible D gene is TRBD1 (5 bases). The CDR3 is made up of 17 amino acids. The V gene's germline CDR1 is SGHTA and CDR2 FQGNSA. The ends were cut back, 2 bases at V and 2 bases at J, with 19 bases in the middle. The CDR3 spells CASSLRFSVDSPYEQYF. Here the CDR3 DNA reads TGTGCCAGCAGCTTAAGATTTAGTGTTGACAGTCCCTACGAGCAGTACTTC.

This clone was seen a few times. The rearrangement uses TRBV19 and TRBJ1-1; no reliable D call. Germline V gene sequence: CDR1 LNHDA, CDR2 SQIVND (reference sequence). The V gene lost 0 bases and the J gene lost 3 bases, with 11 bases spanning the gap. The length of the CDR3 is 15 residues. CDR3 loop: CASSIEGSPYTEAFF. CDR3 DNA: TGTGCCAGTAGTATAGAGGGGAGCCCTTACACTGAAGCTTTCTTT. Using reference TRBV19 and TRBJ1-1 for the parts outside the CDR3, the full variable domain is DGGITQSPKYLFRKEGQNVTLSCEQNLNHDAMYWYRQDPGQGLRLIYYSQIVNDFQKGDIAEGYSVSREKKESFPLTVTSAQKNPTAFYLCASSIEGSPYTEAFFGQGTRLTVV.

This chain uses TRBV6-6 with TRBJ1-5; D unclear. Germline V gene lookup returns CDR1 MNHNY and CDR2 SVGAGI (reference sequence). The CDR3 totals 14 residues. Trimming left V 10 bases short and J 6 bases short, with 19 bases between. CDR3 loop: CATGGPASGQPQHF. CDR3 nucleotide sequence: TGTGCCACTGGAGGACCAGCATCGGGTCAGCCCCAGCATTTT.

The chain has TRBV6-6 and TRBJ1-2; 9 nucleotides align to TRBD1. With V trimmed by 6 bases and J by 8 bases, 7 bases remained unmatched. The CDR3 covers 13 residues. Germline V CDR1 and CDR2: MNHNY, SVGAGI (reference sequence). The CDR3 loop reads CASRLQGAKGYTF. In DNA, the CDR3 is TGTGCCAGCAGGTTACAGGGGGCGAAGGGCTACACCTTC.

This clone was detected only once. The chain carries TRBV7-2 and TRBJ2-6; 8 bases match TRBD1. Germline-derived CDR1 and CDR2 are SGHTA and FQGNSA. V shed 0 bases and J 4 bases; nucleotides not matched to a gene: 5. The CDR3 sequence is 17 residues long. The CDR3 nucleotides read TGTGCCAGCAGCTTAGCCAGGGGGCTAACGGGGGCCAACGTCCTGACTTTC. It codes for CASSLARGLTGANVLTF.

The genes are TRBV5-8 and TRBJ1-4; no reliable D call. The CDR3 contains 13 residues. Per the germline V gene, CDR1 is SGHTS and CDR2 is YDEGEE. The V and J ends lost 5 bases and 7 bases respectively, with 12 bases between them. CDR3 residues: CASRRAWGEKLFF. The CDR3 DNA reads as TGTGCCAGCAGGCGGGCCTGGGGTGAAAAACTGTTTTTT.

The count of this clone is one. V usage is TRBV18 and J usage is TRBJ2-5; D unresolved. CDR1 KGHSH and CDR2 LQKENI come from the germline V gene. Trimming removed 6 bases at V and 3 bases at J, with 11 bases between. The CDR3 loop spans 13 amino acids. The CDR3, as DNA: TGTGCCAGCTCGAGGTCAGAAAAAGAGACCCAGTACTTC. Protein: CASSRSEKETQYF.

The chain employs TRBV7-9 and TRBJ2-7; TRBD1 aligns across 7 bases. The CDR3 runs 15 residues. The trim removed 2 bases at V and 0 bases at J, leaving 4 bases unmatched. Germline V gene data show CDR1 as SEHNR and CDR2 as FQNEAQ (reference sequence). The CDR3 sequence is CASSLQGVLSYEQYF. The CDR3 region has the DNA TGTGCCAGCAGCTTACAGGGGGTCCTCTCCTACGAGCAGTACTTC.

The chain couples TRBV25-1 to TRBJ1-5, with D tentatively TRBD1 (5 bases). Germline V gene lookup returns CDR1 MGHDK and CDR2 SYGVNS. The V end lost 3 bases, the J end lost 1 base, and 7 bases lay between the germline ends. The CDR3 length is 14 residues. CDR3 in amino acids: CASSDTGSNQPQHF. The CDR3 bases are TGTGCCAGCAGTGATACAGGAAGCAATCAGCCCCAGCATTTT. Supplemented by reference TRBV25-1 and TRBJ1-5, the full variable domain reads EADIYQTPRYLVIGTGKKITLECSQTMGHDKMYWYQQDPGMELHLIHYSYGVNSTEKGDLSSESTVSRIRTEHFPLTLESARPSHTSQYLCASSDTGSNQPQHFGDGTRLSIL.

The chain has TRBV19 and TRBJ2-5, with 9 bases that match TRBD1. After removal of 10 bases from V and 5 bases from J, the junction contained 5 bases not matched to a gene. The CDR3 loop spans 12 amino acids. CDR1 is LNHDA, CDR2 SQIVND, per germline (reference sequence). This chain's CDR3 is CATGTGWETQYF. CDR3 bases: TGTGCCACCGGGACAGGGTGGGAGACCCAGTACTTC.

The chain recombines TRBV11-1 with TRBJ2-7, with TRBD1 identical over 8 bases. V gave up 5 bases and J gave up 0 bases; unmatched junction bases: 6. From germline, CDR1 is SGHAT and CDR2 FQDESV (reference sequence). The CDR3 runs to 15 residues. The CDR3 DNA reads as TGTGCCAGCAGCCCAAGGACAGGGAGCTCCTACGAGCAGTACTTC. This translates into CASSPRTGSSYEQYF.

V gene TRBV13 combines with J gene TRBJ1-1, with D perhaps matching TRBD1 (6 bases). The CDR3 extends over 13 amino acids. Germline V CDR1 and CDR2: PRHDT, FYEKMQ (reference sequence). The V end lost 5 bases, the J end lost 6 bases, and 13 bases lay between the germline ends. The CDR3: CASSPRTVAEAFF. The CDR3 DNA reads TGTGCCAGCAGCCCCCGGACAGTGGCTGAAGCTTTCTTT. Combining the CDR3 with reference TRBV13 and TRBJ1-1 gives the whole variable domain AAGVIQSPRHLIKEKRETATLKCYPIPRHDTVYWYQQGPGQDPQFLISFYEKMQSDKGSIPDRFSAQQFSDYHSELNMSSLELGDSALYFCASSPRTVAEAFFGQGTRLTVV.

The rearrangement links TRBV28 to TRBJ1-5, with D perhaps TRBD1 (5 bases). The CDR3 sequence is 13 residues long. CDR1 and CDR2 from the germline V gene are MDHEN and SYDVKM. V shed 6 bases and J shed 7 bases, with 13 bases lying between them. The CDR3 nucleotides are TGTGCCAGCAGCCCCAGGGATGGGCAGCCCCAGCATTTT. As protein: CASSPRDGQPQHF.

The chain combines TRBV6-1 with TRBJ1-5, with 8 bases fitting TRBD1. The germline V gene has CDR1 MNHNS and CDR2 SASEGT. Trimming removed 6 bases from V and 2 bases from J; junction bases left unmatched: 6. The CDR3 length is 15 residues. Written as DNA, the CDR3 is TGTGCCAGCAGGACGACAGGGGTAGGCAATCAGCCCCAGCATTTT. Translating gives CASRTTGVGNQPQHF.

The chain combines TRBV5-1 with TRBJ2-3, with a possible D match to TRBD1 (6 bases). CDR1 is SGHRS and CDR2 is YFSETQ in the germline V gene. The CDR3 loop spans 15 amino acids. The V end lost 0 bases, the J end lost 3 bases, and 11 bases lay between the germline ends. CDR3 bases: TGCGCCAGCAGCTTGGCAGGGGATGAGACAGATACGCAGTATTTT. It specifies CASSLAGDETDTQYF.

Note on this clone: Other DNA sequences within the sample encode an identical CDR3. This rearrangement joins TRBV27 to TRBJ1-2; 8 positions match TRBD1. J gave up 5 bases and V 2 bases, and 4 bases lay outside the gene matches. The CDR3 consists of 14 residues. Germline values: CDR1 MNHEY, CDR2 SMNVEV (reference sequence). CDR3 sequence reads: CASSLAGTGYGYTF. CDR3 DNA: TGTGCCAGCAGTTTAGCCGGGACAGGTTATGGCTACACCTTC.

The V call is TRBV28, the J call TRBJ2-3, with D maybe TRBD2 (5 bases). V was trimmed by 5 bases and J by 4 bases, leaving 10 bases between them. Germline V gene data show CDR1 as MDHEN and CDR2 as SYDVKM. The CDR3 covers 13 residues. The CDR3 region is CASSGGWADTQYF. The CDR3 region has the DNA TGTGCCAGCAGTGGAGGTTGGGCAGATACGCAGTATTTT.

This chain links TRBV9 with TRBJ2-3, with 7 bases aligning to TRBD2. Germline CDR1 is SGDLS and CDR2 is YYNGEE. Trimming removed 2 bases from V and 1 base from J; junction bases left unmatched: 7. CDR3 length: 16 residues. The CDR3 DNA is TGTGCCAGCAGCGTGGGGGGGAGAGGGGGCACAGATACGCAGTATTTT. Its protein product is CASSVGGRGGTDTQYF.

The V and J genes are TRBV6-1 and TRBJ1-5, with D uncertain. The germline V and J ends were trimmed by 3 bases and 0 bases, with 6 bases remaining between them. The CDR3 spans 14 residues. Germline assignment: CDR1 MNHNS and CDR2 SASEGT. Written as DNA, the CDR3 is TGTGCCAGCAGTGAGGCAGATAGCAATCAGCCCCAGCATTTT. Protein sequence: CASSEADSNQPQHF.